This T cell receptor beta chain was captured by sequencing in a study of CD8+ T cells in alopecia areata. General study findings and limits: Between patients, shared TCR sequences were less clear than in mice. This was possibly due in part to HLA diversity in the patient population.

Extracted from the samples, RNA was reverse transcribed into cDNA to serve as the sequencing template. TCRdb's copy holds only in-frame clones and misses some; the assay was immunoSEQ multiplex PCR. The table records approximately 34,000 clones, around 60% of them present only once. Alopecia areata patients had lesional scalp punch biopsies and peripheral blood taken from them. Isolation of CD4+ and CD8+ T cells from PBMCs was achieved by sorting. As regards this clone: Its cognate antigen is unknown.

The sequence was collected from a human donor with alopecia areata. The sequencing input was NKG2D-high CD8+ T cells sorted from blood.

The CDR3 nucleotides are TGTGCCAGCAGCTTGTTCTCGGGCGGGACAGCGGAAGAGACCCAGTACTTC. Translating gives CASSLFSGGTAEETQYF. The V and J genes are TRBV7-9 and TRBJ2-5; D perhaps matches TRBD1 (7 bases). The CDR3 loop spans 17 amino acids. Germline V gene lookup returns CDR1 SEHNR and CDR2 FQNEAQ (reference sequence). With 3 bases removed from V and 3 bases from J, the gap between germline ends came to 20 bases.